The source of this T cell receptor (beta chain) is a study of blood T cell repertoires in COVID-19. Assay used: immunoSEQ multiplex PCR; TCRdb lists only in-frame clones, some missing. Of 650,000 to 800,000 clones listed, about 90% were seen once; the top ten hold roughly 0.25%. V shed 5 bases and J shed 1 base, with 20 bases lying between them. The CDR3 extends over 17 amino acids. Germline assignment: CDR1 KGHSH and CDR2 LQKENI. This receptor was taken from a woman under 30 with acute or convalescent COVID-19. The rearrangement links TRBV18 to TRBJ1-1; D not certain. The specimen sequenced was peripheral blood. In nucleotides, the CDR3 is TGTGCCAGCTCATCTACTACTATCATGACGGGGAACACTGAAGCTTTCTTT. Translating gives CASSSTTIMTGNTEAFF.